The TCR beta chain under discussion was sequenced for a study of radiotherapy plus CTLA-4 blockade in lung cancer. Data came from immunoSEQ multiplex PCR; TCRdb stores just in-frame clones and leaves some out. The repertoire holds 28,000 or so clones, with around 73% as singletons. Germline-derived CDR1 and CDR2 are SGHDT and YYEEEE. This CDR3 comprises 16 residues. Trimming pared 4 bases from V and 8 bases from J, leaving 22 bases between. The chain links TRBV5-6 to TRBJ2-1; TRBD1 or TRBD2 may be the D gene (6 bases each). The clonotype originates from a human donor with non-small cell lung cancer who had stable disease on radiotherapy plus ipilimumab. The sequences come from peripheral blood, collected from a patient treated with radiotherapy plus ipilimumab. CDR3 sequence: CASSLERGAYSHEQFF. CDR3 nucleotides: TGTGCCAGCAGCCTGGAGAGGGGGGCCTACTCCCATGAGCAGTTCTTC.